A selection of T cell receptor beta chains follows, all from one sample in a study of CD8 T cells in Susac syndrome. Each CDR3 protein is one row after TCRdb ran MiXCR on the immunoSEQ multiplex PCR reads. The sample includes approximately 57,000 distinct CDR3 sequences, 85% to 95% of them seen just once. Sequenced input: CD8+ T cells from PBMCs. These receptors were obtained from a human donor with Susac syndrome. The CDR3 runs from the conserved cysteine through the conserved F or W. Fields, in order: clone size, J gene, D gene, V gene, CDR3 DNA, CDR3 protein. D genes are given only for firm matches. Expanded clones are given a class, and other clones once, few, many or no size at all.

size: NA
J: TRBJ2-1
D: TRBD1
V: TRBV27
DNA: TGTGCCAGCTACCTAGGGGGCGCCTACAATGAGCAGTTCTTC
CDR3: CASYLGGAYNEQFF

size: NA
J: TRBJ1-1
D: NA
V: TRBV21-1
DNA: TGTGCCAGCAGCAAAGGCGGGACGCCTATTAGATACACTGAAGCTTTCTTT
CDR3: CASSKGGTPIRYTEAFF

size: NA
J: TRBJ1-1
D: NA
V: TRBV12-5
DNA: TGTGCTAGTGGTTTGGTCCCAGGGGCTGAAGCTTTCTTT
CDR3: CASGLVPGAEAFF

size: NA
J: TRBJ1-2
D: NA
V: TRBV7-9
DNA: TGTGCCAGCAGCCCAGGGGCAGGGAGCGGCTACACCTTC
CDR3: CASSPGAGSGYTF

size: NA
J: TRBJ2-1
D: TRBD2
V: TRBV14
DNA: TGTGCCAGCAGTCCTCTAGCGGGGGGGCACAATGAGCAGTTCTTC
CDR3: CASSPLAGGHNEQFF

size: NA
J: TRBJ1-6
D: TRBD1
V: TRBV13
DNA: TGTGCCAGCAGCCGAGCCGGGACAGGCCTTAATTCACCCCTCCACTTT
CDR3: CASSRAGTGLNSPLHF

size: NA
J: TRBJ1-5
D: TRBD1
V: TRBV12-3/TRBV12-4
DNA: TGTGCCAGCAGTAACAGGGGCTACGGCCATCAGCCCCAGCATTTT
CDR3: CASSNRGYGHQPQHF

size: NA
J: TRBJ1-6
D: NA
V: TRBV20-1
DNA: TGCAGTGCTAGAGGGACAGCGAGATATTCACCCCTCCACTTT
CDR3: CSARGTARYSPLHF

size: NA
J: TRBJ1-1
D: NA
V: TRBV13
DNA: TGTGCCAGCAGCTCTAACAGTGGGGCGACGCTGATGAACACTGAAGCTTTCTTT
CDR3: CASSSNSGATLMNTEAFF

size: NA
J: TRBJ2-7
D: NA
V: TRBV11-2
DNA: TGTGCCAGCAGCCCGGACCTGGGCACCTACGAGCAGTACTTC
CDR3: CASSPDLGTYEQYF

size: NA
J: TRBJ2-1
D: TRBD2
V: TRBV20-1
DNA: TGCAGTGTCTATAGCGGGGTCTCCTACAATGAGCAGTTCTTC
CDR3: CSVYSGVSYNEQFF

size: NA
J: TRBJ2-3
D: NA
V: TRBV7-9
DNA: TGTGCCAGCACGGGGACTCAAAGCACAGATACGCAGTATTTT
CDR3: CASTGTQSTDTQYF

size: NA
J: TRBJ2-3
D: TRBD2
V: TRBV2
DNA: TGTGCCAGCAGTTCGACTAGCGGGCCATCACGGGGGCAGTATTTT
CDR3: CASSSTSGPSRGQYF

size: NA
J: TRBJ2-3
D: TRBD2
V: TRBV4-2
DNA: TGTGCCAGCAGCCCGCCTAGCGGGGGGACGAATACGCAGTATTTT
CDR3: CASSPPSGGTNTQYF

size: NA
J: TRBJ2-7
D: NA
V: TRBV25-1
DNA: TGTGCCAGCGGGCTGGGGATCTACGAGCAGTACTTC
CDR3: CASGLGIYEQYF

size: NA
J: TRBJ1-5
D: TRBD1
V: TRBV28
DNA: TGTGCCAGCAGTTTAGGACAGGGTGTTCAGCCCCAGCATTTT
CDR3: CASSLGQGVQPQHF

size: few
J: TRBJ2-3
D: TRBD2
V: TRBV9
DNA: TGTGCCAGCAGCTTCGGGGGGGCTAGCACAGATACGCAGTATTTT
CDR3: CASSFGGASTDTQYF

size: NA
J: TRBJ2-1
D: TRBD2
V: TRBV9
DNA: TGTGCCAGCAGCGCCCCCCTAGCGGGGGGTTACAATGAGCAGTTCTTC
CDR3: CASSAPLAGGYNEQFF

size: NA
J: TRBJ1-6
D: NA
V: TRBV21-1
DNA: TGTGCCAGCAGCAACCGGGTTTCCAGCTCCTATAATTCACCCCTCCACTTT
CDR3: CASSNRVSSSYNSPLHF

size: NA
J: TRBJ2-1
D: NA
V: TRBV30
DNA: TGTGCCTGGAGTGTAGTCTTACAGTATGAGCAGTTCTTC
CDR3: CAWSVVLQYEQFF

size: NA
J: TRBJ2-1
D: TRBD2
V: TRBV3-1
DNA: TGTGCCAGCAGCCAAGATTGGCCTAGCGGGGGGCCCTTGGGTGAGCAGTTCTTC
CDR3: CASSQDWPSGGPLGEQFF

size: NA
J: TRBJ2-7
D: NA
V: TRBV20-1
DNA: TGCAGTGCTAGGCCCCAGGGCAACGAGCAGTACTTC
CDR3: CSARPQGNEQYF

size: NA
J: TRBJ2-1
D: NA
V: TRBV18
DNA: TGTGCCAGCTCACCCCGGGACCCCAGGAGGCACAATGAGCAGTTCTTC
CDR3: CASSPRDPRRHNEQFF

size: NA
J: TRBJ2-7
D: NA
V: TRBV2
DNA: TGTGCCAGCAGTGATAATAGGGGGAGGGACGAGCAGTACTTC
CDR3: CASSDNRGRDEQYF

size: NA
J: TRBJ2-1
D: NA
V: TRBV3-1
DNA: TGTGCCAGCAGCCAAGATCGGACCTACAATGAGCAGTTCTTC
CDR3: CASSQDRTYNEQFF

size: NA
J: TRBJ2-1
D: NA
V: TRBV7-2
DNA: TGTGCCAGCAGCCCCGGGAGCCTGGGAGAGCAGTTCTTC
CDR3: CASSPGSLGEQFF

size: once
J: TRBJ2-5
D: NA
V: TRBV27
DNA: TGTGCCAGCAGTCCTCCGGGGGAGACCCAGTACTTC
CDR3: CASSPPGETQYF

size: NA
J: TRBJ1-1
D: TRBD1
V: TRBV12-3/TRBV12-4
DNA: TGTGCCAGCAGTGACCGACAGGGCTGGGGAGCTTTCTTT
CDR3: CASSDRQGWGAFF

size: NA
J: TRBJ2-7
D: TRBD2
V: TRBV12-3/TRBV12-4
DNA: TGTGCCAGCCGCAGTCTCGGGGGGTACGAGCAGTACTTC
CDR3: CASRSLGGYEQYF

size: NA
J: TRBJ2-7
D: NA
V: TRBV4-1
DNA: TGCGCCAGCAGCCAAGGACTAGACTACGAGCAGTACTTC
CDR3: CASSQGLDYEQYF

size: NA
J: TRBJ1-4
D: NA
V: TRBV20-1
DNA: TGCAGTGCTAGTCGGGGGGCGAATAATGAAAAACTGTTTTTT
CDR3: CSASRGANNEKLFF

size: NA
J: TRBJ2-6
D: NA
V: TRBV9
DNA: TGTGCCAGCAGCGCCGCTGCGGGTTCTGGGGCCAACGTCCTGACTTTC
CDR3: CASSAAAGSGANVLTF

size: NA
J: TRBJ2-5
D: NA
V: TRBV7-9
DNA: TGTGCCAGCAGCTTAAGCTCGGGCGGGGCTAAAGAGACCCAGTACTTC
CDR3: CASSLSSGGAKETQYF

size: once
J: TRBJ1-6
D: TRBD1
V: TRBV20-1
DNA: TGCAGTGCTAGAGATCTTGGGACAGGGGAAAATTCACCCCTCCACTTT
CDR3: CSARDLGTGENSPLHF

size: NA
J: TRBJ2-3
D: NA
V: TRBV9
DNA: TGTGCCAGCAGCGTAGCCGGCCCAGATACGCAGTATTTT
CDR3: CASSVAGPDTQYF

size: NA
J: TRBJ2-5
D: NA
V: TRBV6-5
DNA: TGTGCCAGCAGTGGAATGTCTGTACAAGAGACCCAGTACTTC
CDR3: CASSGMSVQETQYF

size: once
J: TRBJ2-5
D: TRBD2
V: TRBV5-7
DNA: TGTGCCAGCAGCTTGGGGACTAGGGCAGGAAAGACCCAGTACTTC
CDR3: CASSLGTRAGKTQYF

size: NA
J: TRBJ1-3
D: TRBD1
V: TRBV9
DNA: TGTGCCAGCAGCGCCCCTCGGACAGGTGGAAACACCATATATTTT
CDR3: CASSAPRTGGNTIYF

size: NA
J: TRBJ2-3
D: NA
V: TRBV19
DNA: TGTGCCAGTAAAACGGGGAGCACAGATACGCAGTATTTT
CDR3: CASKTGSTDTQYF

size: NA
J: TRBJ2-3
D: TRBD2
V: TRBV7-9
DNA: TGTGCCACTTATAGCGGGGGGGCGCCAGATACGCAGTATTTT
CDR3: CATYSGGAPDTQYF

size: NA
J: TRBJ2-7
D: NA
V: TRBV12-3/TRBV12-4
DNA: TGTGCCAGCAGTTTAAAGTCCTCCTACGAGCAGTACTTC
CDR3: CASSLKSSYEQYF

size: NA
J: TRBJ2-3
D: TRBD2
V: TRBV28
DNA: TGTGCCAGCAGTCCACTAGCGGACAACTTGGATACGCAGTATTTT
CDR3: CASSPLADNLDTQYF

size: NA
J: TRBJ2-7
D: TRBD1
V: TRBV7-3
DNA: TGTGCCAGCAGCTCCGGACAGGTCGGCGAGCAGTACTTC
CDR3: CASSSGQVGEQYF

size: NA
J: TRBJ2-1
D: TRBD1
V: TRBV12-3/TRBV12-4
DNA: TGTGCCAGCAGTTTAGCAACAGGGGGAAATGAGCAGTTCTTC
CDR3: CASSLATGGNEQFF

size: NA
J: TRBJ2-6
D: NA
V: TRBV7-6
DNA: TGTGCCAGCAGCTTCGGTTCTGGGGCCAACGTCCTGACTTTC
CDR3: CASSFGSGANVLTF

size: once
J: TRBJ2-1
D: NA
V: TRBV10-2
DNA: TGCGCCAGCAGTGAGGTGGGACGGTACAATGAGCAGTTCTTC
CDR3: CASSEVGRYNEQFF

size: NA
J: TRBJ2-7
D: NA
V: TRBV2
DNA: TGTGCCAGCAGTGAGAGCGAGCAGTACTTC
CDR3: CASSESEQYF